This T cell receptor (beta chain) was documented in a study of blood T cell repertoires in COVID-19. About the study: PBMCs, B-cell-depleted T cells, or T cells were the source of the cDNA or gDNA that made up the material.

CDR1 is MNHEY and CDR2 is SVGAGI in the germline V gene. Trimming stripped 7 bases from V and 4 bases from J, with 6 bases between. CDR3 length equals 11 residues. Sequencing was performed with immunoSEQ multiplex PCR; in TCRdb, only in-frame clones are kept and a portion is missing. The sample lists fewer than 350,000 clones; approximately 83% were seen once. The sample consisted of peripheral blood. The gene calls are TRBV6-5 and TRBJ2-3; D is possibly TRBD1 (5 bases). This sequence originates from a woman in her twenties or thirties who had recovered from COVID-19. The CDR3 reads CASIRADTQYF. The CDR3, as DNA: TGTGCCAGCATCAGGGCAGATACGCAGTATTTT.